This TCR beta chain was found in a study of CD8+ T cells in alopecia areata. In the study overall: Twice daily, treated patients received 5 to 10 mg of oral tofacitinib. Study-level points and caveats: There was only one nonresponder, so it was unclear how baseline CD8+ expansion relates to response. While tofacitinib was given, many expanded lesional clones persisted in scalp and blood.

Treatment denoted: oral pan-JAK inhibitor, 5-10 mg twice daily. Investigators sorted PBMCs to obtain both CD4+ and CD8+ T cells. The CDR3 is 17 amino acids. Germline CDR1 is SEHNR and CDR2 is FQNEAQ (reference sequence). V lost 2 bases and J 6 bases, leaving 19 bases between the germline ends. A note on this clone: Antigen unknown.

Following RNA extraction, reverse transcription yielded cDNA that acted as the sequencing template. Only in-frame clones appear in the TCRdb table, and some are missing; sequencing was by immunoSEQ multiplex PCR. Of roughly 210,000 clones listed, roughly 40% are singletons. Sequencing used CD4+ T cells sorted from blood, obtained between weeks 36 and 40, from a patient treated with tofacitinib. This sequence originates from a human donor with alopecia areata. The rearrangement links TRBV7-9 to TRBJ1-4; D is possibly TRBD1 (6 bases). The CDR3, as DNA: TGTGCCAGCAGCTTAAAACAGGGAAGGATTTTCGATGAAAAACTGTTTTTT. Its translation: CASSLKQGRIFDEKLFF.